This T cell receptor (beta chain) was identified in a study of human T cells and chemical hapten exposure. Stated time point: pre-sensitization, week 0. Treatment defined: therapeutic diphenylcyclopropenone sensitization with weekly scalp DPC. There are many counts of this clonotype. CDR1 and CDR2 from the germline V gene are MNHEY and SMNVEV (reference sequence). This CDR3 has 15 amino acids. V lost 2 bases, J lost 1 base, and 10 bases lay in between. MiXCR, run by TCRdb on the RACE reads, gives a single entry per CDR3 protein. The table has approximately 400,000 distinct CDR3 sequences, less than 6.5% seen once.

This TCR was sampled from a woman between 45 and 60 years old with alopecia areata. Some clones in this sample may be carry-over from other donors' samples. The starting material was whole blood, obtained in connection with sensitization to the hapten diphenylcyclopropenone (DPC). This rearrangement joins TRBV27 to TRBJ2-3; weak D call: TRBD2 (5 bases). This chain's CDR3 is CASSLRRAGTDTQYF. In DNA form, the CDR3 reads TGTGCCAGCAGTTTAAGGCGGGCAGGCACAGATACGCAGTATTTT.